This TCR beta chain was profiled in a study of blood T cell repertoires in COVID-19. Study at large: PBMCs, B-cell-depleted T cells, or T cells provided the cDNA or gDNA that made up the material.

CDR1 SGHKS and CDR2 YYEKEE come from the germline V gene (reference sequence). The CDR3 contains 12 residues. V was shortened by 5 bases and J by 2 bases, with 7 bases between the two germline ends. TCRdb's copy holds only in-frame clones and misses some; the assay was immunoSEQ multiplex PCR. The sample records under 200,000 clones, around 85% being singletons. Sequencing was done on a sample of peripheral blood. This sequence joins TRBV5-5 and TRBJ1-1, with D uncertain. The sequence derives from a man in his 60s with COVID-19, enrolled during active disease. The CDR3 coding sequence is TGTGCCAGCAGTCCTGTTAACACTGAAGCTTTCTTT. This sequence encodes CASSPVNTEAFF.